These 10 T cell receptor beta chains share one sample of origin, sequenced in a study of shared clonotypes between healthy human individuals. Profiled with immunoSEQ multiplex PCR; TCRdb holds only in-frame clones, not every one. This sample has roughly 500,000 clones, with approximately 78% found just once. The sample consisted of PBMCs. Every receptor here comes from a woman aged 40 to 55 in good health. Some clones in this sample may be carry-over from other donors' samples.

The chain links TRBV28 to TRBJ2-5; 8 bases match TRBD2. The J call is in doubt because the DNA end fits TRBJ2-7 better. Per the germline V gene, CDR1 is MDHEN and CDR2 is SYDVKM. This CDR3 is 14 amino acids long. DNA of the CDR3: TGTGCCACGAGGCGGGGGGTAATCCCCTACGAGCAGTACTTC. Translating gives CATRRGVIPYEQYF.

In nucleotides, the CDR3 is TGTGCCAGCAGTTACGTCCCATCCACCGGGGAGCTGTTTTTT. Encoded protein: CASSYVPSTGELFF. The chain is built from TRBV6-6 and TRBJ2-2; D uncertain. CDR3 length: 14 residues. Germline V CDR1 and CDR2: MNHNY, SVGAGI (reference sequence). V was cut by 2 bases and J by 4 bases, with 8 bases left in between.

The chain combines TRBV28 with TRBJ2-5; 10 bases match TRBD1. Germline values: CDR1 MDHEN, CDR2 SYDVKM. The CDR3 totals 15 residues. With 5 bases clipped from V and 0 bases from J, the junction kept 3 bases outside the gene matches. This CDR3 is CASSRQGAYQETQYF. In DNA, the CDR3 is TGTGCCAGCAGTCGACAGGGGGCGTACCAAGAGACCCAGTACTTC.

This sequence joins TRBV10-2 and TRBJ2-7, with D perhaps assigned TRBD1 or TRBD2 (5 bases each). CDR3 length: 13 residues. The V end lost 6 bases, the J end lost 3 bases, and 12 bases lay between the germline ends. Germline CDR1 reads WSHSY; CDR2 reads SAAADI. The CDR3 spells CASRPGPNYEQYF. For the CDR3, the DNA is TGCGCCAGCAGGCCGGGGCCAAACTACGAGCAGTACTTC.

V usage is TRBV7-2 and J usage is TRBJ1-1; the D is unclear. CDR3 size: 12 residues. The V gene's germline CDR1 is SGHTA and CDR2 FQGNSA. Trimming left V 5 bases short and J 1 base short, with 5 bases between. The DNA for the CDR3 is TGTGCCAGCAGCCTGGAGAACACTGAAGCTTTCTTT. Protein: CASSLENTEAFF. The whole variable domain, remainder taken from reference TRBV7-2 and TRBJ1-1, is GAGVSQSPSNKVTEKGKDVELRCDPISGHTALYWYRQSLGQGLEFLIYFQGNSAPDKSGLPSDRFSAERTGGSVSTLTIQRTQQEDSAVYLCASSLENTEAFFGQGTRLTVV.

The chain's CDR3 is CASSLGTVTGELFF. CDR3 DNA sequence: TGCGCCAGCAGCTTGGGGACAGTCACCGGGGAGCTGTTTTTT. The genes are TRBV5-1 and TRBJ2-2; tentative D call: TRBD1 (6 bases). Germline loops: CDR1 SGHRS, CDR2 YFSETQ. The CDR3 runs to 14 residues. Trimming cost V 0 bases and J 4 bases, with 7 bases left between them.

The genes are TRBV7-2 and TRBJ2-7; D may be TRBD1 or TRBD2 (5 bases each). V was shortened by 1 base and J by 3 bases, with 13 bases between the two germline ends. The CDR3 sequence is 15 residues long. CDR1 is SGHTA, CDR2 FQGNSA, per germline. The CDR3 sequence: CASSLDRGNVYEQYF. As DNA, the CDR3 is TGTGCCAGCAGCTTAGACCGGGGCAATGTCTACGAGCAGTACTTC.

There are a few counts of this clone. CDR3 sequence: CSVEDPGGNTQYF. CDR3 sequence (DNA): TGCAGCGTTGAAGATCCAGGGGGGAATACGCAGTATTTT. The chain carries TRBV29-1 and TRBJ2-3; possibly TRBD1 for D (7 bases). Germline V gives CDR1 SQVTM, CDR2 ANQGSEA. The CDR3 is 13 residues long. Between the trimmed V and J ends, which lost 0 bases and 7 bases, there was a span of 11 bases.

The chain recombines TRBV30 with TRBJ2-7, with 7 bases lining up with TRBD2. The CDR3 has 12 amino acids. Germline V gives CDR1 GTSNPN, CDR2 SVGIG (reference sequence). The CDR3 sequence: CAIREEVYEQYF. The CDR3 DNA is TGTGCTATACGGGAGGAGGTCTACGAGCAGTACTTC.

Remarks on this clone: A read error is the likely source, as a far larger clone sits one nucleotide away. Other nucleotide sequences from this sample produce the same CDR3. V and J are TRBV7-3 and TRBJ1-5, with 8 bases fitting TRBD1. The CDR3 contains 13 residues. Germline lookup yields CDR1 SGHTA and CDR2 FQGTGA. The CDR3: CASSFGTGQPQHF. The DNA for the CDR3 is TGTGCCAGTAGCTTCGGGACAGGTCAGCCCCAGCATTTT.